The next 8 T cell receptor beta chains were all read from a single sample in a study of T cell repertoires and HLA-DP antigens. The assay was immunoSEQ multiplex PCR, and TCRdb's table has in-frame clones only and misses some. The sample has some 110,000 clones, 80% to 95% seen once. Their antigen targets remain unknown. Sequenced sample: CD4+ T cells from PBMCs. Source of these receptors: a woman aged 18 to 35 in good health and CMV-seronegative.

V and J are TRBV7-3 and TRBJ1-1; tentatively, D is TRBD1 (6 bases). V was cut by 5 bases and J by 1 base, with 14 bases left in between. CDR3 length equals 15 residues. CDR1 SGHTA and CDR2 FQGTGA come from the germline V gene. The CDR3 region has the DNA TGTGCCAGCAGCCTAAGGGGGGGACCGAACACTGAAGCTTTCTTT. Translating it yields CASSLRGGPNTEAFF.

This chain joins TRBV7-2 and TRBJ2-5; D ambiguous. The V and J ends lost 5 bases and 2 bases respectively, with 12 bases between them. The CDR3 length is 14 residues. CDR1 is SGHTA and CDR2 is FQGNSA in the germline V gene. The CDR3 protein is CASSPGRVQETQYF. The CDR3 coding sequence is TGTGCCAGCAGCCCCGGACGGGTTCAAGAGACCCAGTACTTC.

The CDR3 sequence is CASSLGQAGNQPQHF. CDR3 DNA sequence: TGTGCCAGCAGCCTCGGCCAAGCGGGCAATCAGCCCCAGCATTTT. The V and J genes are TRBV6-5 and TRBJ1-5; D remains ambiguous. The germline V gene has CDR1 MNHEY and CDR2 SVGAGI. V shed 6 bases and J shed 2 bases, with 14 bases lying between them. The CDR3 runs to 15 residues.

The genes are TRBV19 and TRBJ1-1, with no clear D. CDR1 LNHDA and CDR2 SQIVND come from the germline V gene (reference sequence). The CDR3 extends over 15 amino acids. V lost 1 base to trimming and J lost 5 bases, with 14 bases between them. The CDR3 loop is CASSIGRGSRTEAFF. The CDR3 DNA sequence: TGTGCCAGTAGTATAGGACGGGGTAGTAGGACTGAAGCTTTCTTT.

This clone was observed a single time. The V gene is TRBV9, the J gene TRBJ2-3; D gene uncertain. There are 15 residues in the CDR3. Germline V gene sequence: CDR1 SGDLS, CDR2 YYNGEE. V lost 0 bases and J 0 bases, leaving 8 bases between the germline ends. CDR3 loop: CASSVGWSSTDTQYF. As DNA, the CDR3 is TGTGCCAGCAGCGTAGGGTGGAGCAGCACAGATACGCAGTATTTT.

The V and J genes are TRBV5-8 and TRBJ1-6; 8 bases align to TRBD1. Germline CDR1 reads SGHTS; CDR2 reads YDEGEE. Trimming at V came to 3 bases and at J to 7 bases, leaving 3 bases not matched to a gene. The CDR3 runs 14 residues. CDR3 in DNA: TGTGCCAGCAGCTCGGACAGGGTAAATTCACCCCTCCACTTT. Its translation: CASSSDRVNSPLHF.

The chain employs TRBV7-8 and TRBJ1-2; D is uncertain. Germline values: CDR1 SGHVS, CDR2 FQNEAQ. There are 16 residues in the CDR3. V was cut by 2 bases and J by 3 bases, with 16 bases left in between. CDR3 nucleotides: TGTGCCAGCAGCTTAATGAGCGGCCGAACAGACTATGGCTACACCTTC. This encodes CASSLMSGRTDYGYTF.

The J gene is TRBJ1-5, the V gene TRBV21-1. TRBV21-1 is given as a pseudogene. This CDR3 region has 18 residues. The CDR3 reads CASSPGACPPNSNQPQHF. CDR3 DNA sequence: TGTGCCAGCAGCCCTGGTGCCTGTCCCCCTAATAGCAATCAGCCCCAGCATTTT.